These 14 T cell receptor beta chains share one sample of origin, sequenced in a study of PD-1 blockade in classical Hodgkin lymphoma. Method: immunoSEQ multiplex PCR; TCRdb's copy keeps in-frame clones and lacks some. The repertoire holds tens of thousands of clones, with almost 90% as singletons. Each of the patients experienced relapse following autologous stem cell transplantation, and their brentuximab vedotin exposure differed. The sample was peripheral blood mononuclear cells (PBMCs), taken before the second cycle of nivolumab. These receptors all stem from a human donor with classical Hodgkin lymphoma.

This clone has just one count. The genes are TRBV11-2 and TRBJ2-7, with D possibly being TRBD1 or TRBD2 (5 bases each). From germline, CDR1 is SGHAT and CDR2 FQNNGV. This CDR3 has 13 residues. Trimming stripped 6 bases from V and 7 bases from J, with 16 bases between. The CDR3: CASRVQGPLEQYF. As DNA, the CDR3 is TGTGCCAGCAGGGTTCAGGGACCCCTGGAGCAGTACTTC.

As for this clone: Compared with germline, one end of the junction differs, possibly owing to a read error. The CDR3 loop is CASSTGLYNEQFF. Written as DNA, the CDR3 is TGTGCTAGCAGCACGGGACTTTACAATGAGCAGTTCTTC. The J gene is TRBJ2-1, the V gene TRBV7-7; perhaps TRBD2 as D (6 bases). The germline V gene encodes CDR1 SSHAT and CDR2 FNYEAQ (reference sequence). The CDR3 has 13 residues.

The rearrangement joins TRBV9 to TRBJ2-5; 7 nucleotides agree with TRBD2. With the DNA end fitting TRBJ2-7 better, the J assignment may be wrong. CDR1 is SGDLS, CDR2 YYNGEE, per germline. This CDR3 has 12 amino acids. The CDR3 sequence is CASSGTSYEQYF. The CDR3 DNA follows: TGTGCCAGCAGCGGGACTAGCTACGAGCAGTACTTC.

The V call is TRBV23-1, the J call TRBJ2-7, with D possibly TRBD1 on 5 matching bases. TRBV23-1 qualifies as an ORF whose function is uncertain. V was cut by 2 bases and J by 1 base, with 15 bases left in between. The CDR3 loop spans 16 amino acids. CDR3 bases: TGCGCCAGCAGTCAAATGTCAAGGGGCGCATCCTACGAGCAGTACTTC. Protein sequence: CASSQMSRGASYEQYF.

In DNA form, the CDR3 reads TGTGCCAGCAGAAAGACAGGGGTGTACAATGAGCAGTTCTTC. Translating gives CASRKTGVYNEQFF. V usage is TRBV6-5 and J usage is TRBJ2-1; TRBD1 aligns across 8 bases. Germline values: CDR1 MNHEY, CDR2 SVGAGI. The trim removed 6 bases at V and 4 bases at J, leaving 5 bases unmatched. This CDR3 is built from 14 residues.

The CDR3 DNA reads TGTGCCAGCAGCGTCCGAGGGGACAGGGGTACAGATACGCAGTATTTT. As protein: CASSVRGDRGTDTQYF. The V gene is TRBV9, the J gene TRBJ2-3; TRBD1 agrees at 10 bases. Per the germline V gene, CDR1 is SGDLS and CDR2 is YYNGEE. V shed 2 bases, J shed 3 bases, and the junction held 6 bases outside the gene matches. The CDR3 totals 16 residues.

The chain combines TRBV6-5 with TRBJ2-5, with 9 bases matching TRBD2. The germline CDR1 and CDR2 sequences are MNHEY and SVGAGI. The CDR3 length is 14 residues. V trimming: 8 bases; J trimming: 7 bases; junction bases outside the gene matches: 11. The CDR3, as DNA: TGTGCCAGCTCAGATTGGCGGGAGGGGGGGACCCAGTACTTC. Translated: CASSDWREGGTQYF.

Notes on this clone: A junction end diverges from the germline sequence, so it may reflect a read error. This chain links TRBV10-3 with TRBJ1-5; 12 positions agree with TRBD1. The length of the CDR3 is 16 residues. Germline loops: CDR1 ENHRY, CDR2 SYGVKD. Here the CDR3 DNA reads TGTGCCAGCAGTCTGACCGGGACAGGGGGCCGTCAGCCCCAGCATTTT. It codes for CASSLTGTGGRQPQHF.

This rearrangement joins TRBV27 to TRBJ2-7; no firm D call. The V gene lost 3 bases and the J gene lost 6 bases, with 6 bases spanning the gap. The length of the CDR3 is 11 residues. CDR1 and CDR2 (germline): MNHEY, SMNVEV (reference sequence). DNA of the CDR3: TGTGCCAGCAGTTTTCTGGGCGAGCAGTACTTC. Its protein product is CASSFLGEQYF.

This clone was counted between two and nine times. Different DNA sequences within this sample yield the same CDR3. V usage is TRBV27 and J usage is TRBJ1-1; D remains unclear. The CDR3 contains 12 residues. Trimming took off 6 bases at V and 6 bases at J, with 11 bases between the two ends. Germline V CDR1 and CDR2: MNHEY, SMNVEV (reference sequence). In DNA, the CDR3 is TGTGCCAGCAGGGTAGGGAATGCTGAAGCTTTCTTT. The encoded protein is CASRVGNAEAFF.

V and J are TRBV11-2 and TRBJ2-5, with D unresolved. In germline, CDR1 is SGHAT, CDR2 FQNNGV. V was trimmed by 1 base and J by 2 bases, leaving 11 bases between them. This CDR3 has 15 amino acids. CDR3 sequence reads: CASSLGGTRQETQYF. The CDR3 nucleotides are TGTGCCAGCAGCTTAGGAGGAACCAGGCAAGAGACCCAGTACTTC.

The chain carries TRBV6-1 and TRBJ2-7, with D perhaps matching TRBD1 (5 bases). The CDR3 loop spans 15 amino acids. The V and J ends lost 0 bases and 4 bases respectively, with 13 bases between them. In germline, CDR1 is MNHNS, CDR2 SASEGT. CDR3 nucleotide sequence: TGTGCCAGCAGTGAAGCTGGTGGGGCTACTTACGAGCAGTACTTC. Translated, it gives CASSEAGGATYEQYF.

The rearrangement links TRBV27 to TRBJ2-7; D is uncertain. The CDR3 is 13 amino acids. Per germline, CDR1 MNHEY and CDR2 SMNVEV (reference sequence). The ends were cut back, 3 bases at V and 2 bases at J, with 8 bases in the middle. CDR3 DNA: TGTGCCAGCAGTTTGGGATCCCCCTACGAGCAGTACTTC. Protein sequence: CASSLGSPYEQYF.

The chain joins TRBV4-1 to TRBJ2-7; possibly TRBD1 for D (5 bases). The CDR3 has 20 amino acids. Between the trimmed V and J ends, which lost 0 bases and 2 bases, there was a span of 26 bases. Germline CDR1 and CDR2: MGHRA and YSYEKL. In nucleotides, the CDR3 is TGCGCCAGCAGCCAAGACAGGCGGTTGAACAGGTCCCCTATAACCTACGAGCAGTACTTC. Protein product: CASSQDRRLNRSPITYEQYF.